A selection of T cell receptor beta chains follows, all from one sample in a study of blood T cell repertoires in COVID-19. TCRdb's copy holds only in-frame clones and misses some; the assay was immunoSEQ multiplex PCR. The table has 200,000 to 300,000 clones, about 87% seen once; the top ten hold about 1.4%. Sequencing input: peripheral blood. The source of these receptors is a woman aged 40 to 50 who had recovered from COVID-19. The CDR3 runs from the conserved cysteine through the conserved F or W. D genes are given only for firm matches. A row's size may be missing; if present it is once, few, many or a size class.

clone_size j_call d_call v_call cdr3_nt cdr3_aa
once TRBJ1-2 . TRBV4-1 TGCGCCAGCAGCCAAGAGACATGGGAGGGCGATGGCTACACCTTC CASSQETWEGDGYTF
few TRBJ2-3 . TRBV3-1/TRBV3-2 TGTGCCAGCAGCTCTATGTACGGAGATACGCAGTATTTT CASSSMYGDTQYF
once TRBJ2-1 TRBD1 TRBV5-1 TGCGCCAGCAGCTGGGGACAGAGCTCCTACAATGAGCAGTTCTTC CASSWGQSSYNEQFF
. TRBJ1-3 . TRBV5-6 TGTGCCACCTCGACACCTACTTCTGGAAACACCATATATTTT CATSTPTSGNTIYF
. TRBJ1-4 . TRBV4-3 TGCGCCAGCAGCCACACTCGGACAGTCGGGGAAAAACTGTTTTTT CASSHTRTVGEKLFF
once TRBJ1-1 TRBD1 TRBV5-1 TGCGCCAGCAGGGGCACAGGGGACACTGAAGCTTTCTTT CASRGTGDTEAFF
. TRBJ1-2 TRBD1 TRBV20-1 TGCAGTGCTAGGACAGGGCGGGTCTACACCTTC CSARTGRVYTF
. TRBJ2-7 TRBD1 TRBV9 TGTGCCAGCAGCGTCCCGGACCGGACAGGGGTTTACGAGCAGTACTTC CASSVPDRTGVYEQYF
. TRBJ2-3 . TRBV4-3 TGCGCCAGCGGCCAGAAAATCCCGGGGGCAGATACGCAGTATTTT CASGQKIPGADTQYF
. TRBJ1-2 . TRBV7-9 TGTGCCAGCAGCCTGTTAGGGGGACCGGACTATGGCTACACCTTC CASSLLGGPDYGYTF
once TRBJ2-3 TRBD2 TRBV2 TGTGCCAGCAGTGTGGGAGGGTTTGGTCAGTTGGATACGCAGTATTTT CASSVGGFGQLDTQYF
few TRBJ2-7 TRBD1 TRBV5-4 TGTGCCAGCAGCTTGGAGACGGACAGGGACGACGAGCAGTACTTC CASSLETDRDDEQYF
. TRBJ1-1 . TRBV5-1 TGCGCCAGCAGCTTGTTTCCCGGAGGAGGCGTCGGGTTGGGCACTGAAGCTTTCTTT CASSLFPGGGVGLGTEAFF
. TRBJ1-5 . TRBV11-2 TGTGCCAGCAGCCCAGACGGGGATCAGCCCCAGCATTTT CASSPDGDQPQHF
. TRBJ2-5 TRBD2 TRBV20-1 TGCAGTGCTAGTATTATCGGGGGGGCGGGCACCCAGTACTTC CSASIIGGAGTQYF
. TRBJ1-3 TRBD1 TRBV6-5 TGTGCCAGCAGTTCCCGGGACAGGGTTTTTGGAAACACCATATATTTT CASSSRDRVFGNTIYF
. TRBJ2-1 TRBD2 TRBV10-3 TGTGCCATCAGCCCACTAGCGGGGGGGACCTACAATGAGCAGTTCTTC CAISPLAGGTYNEQFF
. TRBJ2-7 TRBD1 TRBV6-5 TGTGCCAGCAGTCGGAACAGGGGGTTGTCATACGAGCAGTACTTC CASSRNRGLSYEQYF
. TRBJ2-2 TRBD2 TRBV15 TGTGCCACCAGCCCCAGAACTGGACTAGGAATTCCCGGGGAGCTGTTTTTT CATSPRTGLGIPGELFF
. TRBJ2-5 . TRBV11-3 TGTGCCAGCAGCCCCGGGACTGGGCAAGAGACCCAGTACTTC CASSPGTGQETQYF
. TRBJ2-5 . TRBV2 TGTGCCAGCAGTGGACAGGGAGGAGAGCGAGAGACCCAGTACTTC CASSGQGGERETQYF
. TRBJ2-3 . TRBV24-1 TGTGCCACCTCAGGCCGCACAGATACGCAGTATTTT CATSGRTDTQYF
. TRBJ2-5 . TRBV5-6 TGTGCCAGCAGCTTTCAACGCCGGGGAAAAGAGACCCAGTACTTC CASSFQRRGKETQYF
. TRBJ1-2 . TRBV9 TGTGCCAGCAGCGTAGGGAGCTATGGCTACACCTTC CASSVGSYGYTF
once TRBJ2-7 TRBD1 TRBV6-5 TGTGCCAGCAGCACAGGGGTCGAGCAGTACTTC CASSTGVEQYF
. TRBJ1-1 . TRBV6-5 TGTGCCAGCCGGGAACAAATGAACACTGAAGCTTTCTTT CASREQMNTEAFF
. TRBJ1-2 TRBD1 TRBV19 TGTGCCAGTAGAACGACAGGGGGCGTCTATGGCTACACCTTC CASRTTGGVYGYTF
. TRBJ2-7 . TRBV7-9 TGTGCCAGCAGCCCGTCCCTTAGCCCCTACGAGCAGTACTTC CASSPSLSPYEQYF
. TRBJ1-4 . TRBV30 TGTGCCTGGAGTGTATGGGACAAGGGGCGTTCAACTAATGAAAAACTGTTTTTT CAWSVWDKGRSTNEKLFF
few TRBJ1-6 . TRBV2 TGTGCCAGCAGTACCTACGGCTCCTATAATTCACCCCTCCACTTT CASSTYGSYNSPLHF
. TRBJ1-6 TRBD1 TRBV5-1 TGCGCCAGCAGTTTAGTTGCCGGGACAGGGTATAATTCACCCCTCCACTTT CASSLVAGTGYNSPLHF
once TRBJ2-5 . TRBV5-1 TGCGCCAGCAGCTTGCCGGAGGAGACCCAGTACTTC CASSLPEETQYF
. TRBJ1-1 . TRBV12-3/TRBV12-4 TGTGCCAGCAGTTCCCTACAGGGCAGTGAAGCTTTCTTT CASSSLQGSEAFF
once TRBJ2-1 TRBD2 TRBV11-3 TGTGCCAGCAGCAGAGCGGGGGGGTTTAAGAATGAGCAGTTCTTC CASSRAGGFKNEQFF
. TRBJ2-5 TRBD1 TRBV15 TGTGCCACCAGCAGAGACAGGGGGCAAGAGACCCAGTACTTC CATSRDRGQETQYF
. TRBJ1-4 TRBD1 TRBV3-1/TRBV3-2 TGTGCCAGCAGCTTTCGGACAGGGGAAAAACTGTTTTTT CASSFRTGEKLFF
. TRBJ1-3 . TRBV7-9 TGTGCCAGCAGCTTAGGGGCGGGGCGTGGAAACACCATATATTTT CASSLGAGRGNTIYF
. TRBJ2-7 . TRBV27 TGTGCCAGCAGTCCCCTACAGGGCCCCAGGATTTCCTACGAGCAGTACTTC CASSPLQGPRISYEQYF
once TRBJ2-1 . TRBV7-2 TGTGCCAGCAGCTTTCGTGGGGGGGCAGGTGAGCAGTTCTTC CASSFRGGAGEQFF
. TRBJ1-2 TRBD1 TRBV6-5 TGTGCCAGCAGTACCACGACAGGGATCCATGGCTACACCTTC CASSTTTGIHGYTF